The TCR beta chain under discussion was sequenced for a study of fetal regulatory T cell absence and autoimmunity (dated by TCRdb to the late 2010s). Study-wide context: Autoimmunity of the exocrine pancreas was seen in the IPEX patients even though clinical diabetes was absent. The study at large found these results: TRB gene family usage was broadly similar between cord blood and pancreas, resembling published neonatal and adult repertoires. The oligoclonal enrichment was interpreted as support for antigen-driven autoimmunity occurring in the pancreas before birth in IPEX syndrome. Significant oligoclonal enrichment of the TCR compartment was observed in pancreas versus cord blood, with some top clones enriched more than 90-fold.

CDR1 and CDR2 are read off the germline V gene as SGDLS and YYNGEE. Trimming costs V 4 bases and J 2 bases, and their ends lie 10 bases apart. Counted from cysteine to phenylalanine, this CDR3 has 15 amino acids. Solely the CDR3 DNA is kept, with 45 bases framed from the first base. Amplification and barcoding of TCRbeta CDR3 regions were carried out by two-step multiplex PCR on the immunoSEQ human TCRbeta survey platform. Libraries were sequenced on Illumina instruments, and IgH from the same samples was sequenced in parallel. The original methods were these. To remove PCR and sequencing errors, raw reads were filtered against IMGT V, D, J definitions and grouped with a nearest-neighbor algorithm. A clone was defined by an identical nucleotide sequence, and differential abundance between tissues was tested with a Fisher exact test for each clone at a pFDR threshold of p<0.01. A minimum inclusion filter of 10 in either sample excluded clones with frequencies too low for statistical inference. The immunoSEQ Analyzer was used for pairwise clonal comparisons, and IMGT tools were used to assess gene family usage. Not all clones reach the TCRdb copy of this immuneACCESS table, which keeps in-frame sequences only. Checked studies attribute under half of the gap to unresolved V genes and leave the rest unexplained. V and J calls plus clone size are reproduced from that table; the DNA served to infer D and trimming. This sample gives around 100,000 clones in total; roughly 70% of them show up just once. The ten largest clones capture roughly 2% of the sample.

For repertoire sequencing, genomic DNA was processed from frozen pancreas tissue. The DNeasy Blood and Tissue Kit was used to extract roughly 2-3.1 ug of genomic DNA from umbilical cord blood or frozen pancreas. On this clone: Its cognate antigen has yet to be identified. No base quality information exists; no much larger clone differs at one position.

The TCR was taken from a male donor with IPEX syndrome. The material sequenced was pancreas tissue. In this chain, TRBV9 is recombined with TRBJ2-6; 6 matching bases give a weak D call of TRBD1. The nucleotide sequence is given as TGTGCCAGCAGCATCAACAGGGCTGGGGCCAACGTCCTGACTTTC. It translates to CASSINRAGANVLTF.